This T cell receptor (beta chain) is from a study of beta chain features in type 1 diabetes. The investigators reverse transcribed all of the isolated RNA, so they sequenced expressed TCRB transcripts. Method: immunoSEQ multiplex PCR; TCRdb's copy keeps in-frame clones and lacks some. This sample has about 620,000 clones, with about a sixth found just once. V was trimmed by 1 base and J by 0 bases, leaving 11 bases between them. The CDR3 contains 16 residues. Looked up from germline, CDR1 is LNHNV and CDR2 is YYDKDF (reference sequence). This clone was detected a few times. The specimen was naive CD4+ T cells from blood. The receptor was derived from a man between 18 and 29 years old in good health. The chain is built from TRBV15 and TRBJ2-3; D is possibly TRBD2 (5 bases). The CDR3 protein is CATSRGTRTSTDTQYF. The CDR3 nucleotides read TGTGCCACCAGCAGAGGCACTAGGACTAGCACAGATACGCAGTATTTT.